A selection of T cell receptor beta chains follows, all from one sample in a study of identical twins. TCRdb re-called the 5' RACE reads with MiXCR, one entry per CDR3 protein. The sample records approximately 240,000 distinct CDR3 sequences, over 11% being singletons. Sequencing was carried out using memory (CD45RO+) T cells sorted from blood. The receptors were sampled from a woman between 18 and 30 years old in good health. Each CDR3 is given with its conserved first and last residue. A D gene is named only where the DNA matches it firmly. Only some rows state a clone size, as once, few, many or a class for expanded clones.

>TRBJ2-1|TRBD2|TRBV6-1|few
TGTGCCAGCAGTAGTGGGACTAGCGGGCGGCGAACCGACAATGAGCAGTTCTTC
CASSSGTSGRRTDNEQFF
>TRBJ2-6|.|TRBV11-1|.
TGTGCCAGCATGATCTATGGGGCCAACGTCCTGACTTTC
CASMIYGANVLTF
>TRBJ2-1|.|TRBV19|many
TGTGCCAGTATAGCGTCAGAGACCTCCTACAATGAGCAGTTCTTC
CASIASETSYNEQFF
>TRBJ2-5|.|TRBV7-9|.
TGTGCCAGCAGCTTAGCCGTTCTTGGGGGACCAAGAGACCCCCAGTACTTC
CASSLAVLGGPRDPQYF
>TRBJ2-7|TRBD1|TRBV6-2/TRBV6-3|many
TGTGCCAGCACCACCTCGAGACAGGGTTTTTCCGAGCAGTACTTC
CASTTSRQGFSEQYF
>TRBJ2-7|.|TRBV9|few
TGTGCCAGCAGCGTGGACAGTCACTACGAGCAGTACTTC
CASSVDSHYEQYF
>TRBJ1-6|.|TRBV18|.
TGTGCCAGCTCCGCCGGGACGGAGTATAATTCACCCCTCCACTTT
CASSAGTEYNSPLHF
>TRBJ2-2|.|TRBV7-9|many
TGTGCCGCCCCGGGGACCACGGCGAGGACCGGGGAGCTGTTTTTT
CAAPGTTARTGELFF
>TRBJ2-5|TRBD1|TRBV29-1|many
TGCAGCGTAAACAGGGGGCAGGGAGAGACCCAGTACTTC
CSVNRGQGETQYF
>TRBJ2-3|.|TRBV5-5|few
TGTGCCAGCAGCTTGAGCGCTAGCAGACACACAGATACGCAGTATTTT
CASSLSASRHTDTQYF
>TRBJ1-1|.|TRBV27|many
TGTGCCAGCAGTTCCTTGGAGGGCCTGAACACTGAAGCTTTCTTT
CASSSLEGLNTEAFF
>TRBJ2-5|TRBD2|TRBV9|few
TGTGCCAGCAGCCCCAAACTAGCGGGGGGCCAAGAGACCCAGTACTTC
CASSPKLAGGQETQYF
>TRBJ2-3|TRBD2|TRBV7-2|few
TGTGCCAGCACCCAATTAGCGGGAGCGCTTGATACGCAGTATTTT
CASTQLAGALDTQYF
>TRBJ2-1|.|TRBV12-3/TRBV12-4|.
TGTGCCAGCGCCGCAGGGTGGGACAATGAGCAGTTCTTC
CASAAGWDNEQFF
>TRBJ2-1|TRBD2|TRBV5-8|many
TGTGCCAGCAGCGCTAGCGGGACTAGCTCCTACAATGAGCAGTTCTTC
CASSASGTSSYNEQFF
>TRBJ2-1|TRBD2|TRBV7-2|many
TGTGCCAGCAGCTCCCTAGCGGGAGTAAGTCTCTACAATGAGCAGTTCTTC
CASSSLAGVSLYNEQFF
>TRBJ2-2|TRBD2|TRBV12-3/TRBV12-4|few
TGTGCCAGCAGTTTAGAGGGGAGGGTCGGCACCGGGGAGCTGTTTTTT
CASSLEGRVGTGELFF
>TRBJ1-2|.|TRBV5-1|many
TGCGCCAGCAGCTTGACGAGGGGAGGACACACCTTC
CASSLTRGGHTF
>TRBJ2-1|.|TRBV27|.
TGTGCCAGCAGTTTACGGGGGAATGAGCAGTTCTTC
CASSLRGNEQFF
>TRBJ1-4|.|TRBV5-1|.
TGCGCCAGCAGCCCCAGGGGCCCTCAACGCGATAATGAAAAACTGTTTTTT
CASSPRGPQRDNEKLFF
>TRBJ2-3|.|TRBV5-1|many
TGCGCCAGCAGGTACAGCACAGATACGCAGTATTTT
CASRYSTDTQYF
>TRBJ2-1|.|TRBV2|few
TGTGCCAGCAAACAAGGTCGGGAGTACAATGAGCAGTTCTTC
CASKQGREYNEQFF
>TRBJ2-7|.|TRBV6-5|few
TGTGCCAGCAGTTACCAGGGCTATTCCTACGAGCAGTACTTC
CASSYQGYSYEQYF
>TRBJ2-7|.|TRBV15|few
TGTGCCACCAGGTCGGACAGCGCCTACGAGCAGTACTTC
CATRSDSAYEQYF
>TRBJ2-5|TRBD2|TRBV12-3/TRBV12-4|.
TGTGCCAGCAGTCAGACTAGCCTCCTCCAAGAGACCCAGTACTTC
CASSQTSLLQETQYF
>TRBJ2-3|.|TRBV27|few
TGTGCCAGCATCCTAACAGCGGTCGCAGATACGCAGTATTTT
CASILTAVADTQYF